These 25 T cell receptor beta chains originate from one sample sequenced in a study of cytomegalovirus exposure and HLA in healthy donors. The PCR was carried out with 60 Vbeta primers and 13 Jbeta primers. Generated by immunoSEQ multiplex PCR, the TCRdb table keeps only in-frame clones and is missing some. The table shows about 150,000 clones, with 77% occurring only once. Sequenced material: PBMCs. Receptors originate from a woman between 25 and 40 years old in good health and CMV-seronegative.

This sequence joins TRBV29-1 and TRBJ1-2, with 9 bases that match TRBD1. The CDR3 length is 14 residues. J was trimmed by 2 bases and V by 6 bases; bases with no gene match: 7. Germline values: CDR1 SQVTM, CDR2 ANQGSEA. Here the CDR3 reads CSVGTGIINYGYTF. In DNA form, the CDR3 reads TGCAGCGTCGGGACAGGGATAATAAACTATGGCTACACCTTC.

The CDR3 spells CASSPQGARETQYF. The CDR3 DNA follows: TGTGCCAGCTCACCTCAGGGGGCGCGGGAGACCCAGTACTTC. This chain joins TRBV18 and TRBJ2-5, with 8 bases matching TRBD1. This CDR3 comprises 14 residues. The trim removed 3 bases at V and 5 bases at J, leaving 5 bases unmatched. The germline gives CDR1 KGHSH, CDR2 LQKENI.

This clone was found a few times. The chain joins TRBV4-1 to TRBJ2-5, with 10 bases identical to TRBD2. V gave up 2 bases and J gave up 5 bases; unmatched junction bases: 11. The CDR3 consists of 17 residues. The germline CDR1 and CDR2 sequences are MGHRA and YSYEKL. In DNA form, the CDR3 reads TGCGCCAGCAGCCAACCGGGCGGACTAGCGGACAGGGAGACCCAGTACTTC. It yields the protein CASSQPGGLADRETQYF.

This clone was counted only a few times. The chain has TRBV27 and TRBJ2-2; 8 bases are shared with TRBD2. The V gene end was trimmed by 5 bases and the J gene end by 6 bases; junction bases not matched to a gene: 5. Germline CDR1 is MNHEY and CDR2 is SMNVEV (reference sequence). This CDR3 has 14 amino acids. The chain's CDR3 is CASSPRGAPGELFF. The CDR3 nucleotides read TGTGCCAGCAGTCCGCGGGGGGCCCCCGGGGAGCTGTTTTTT.

V gene TRBV19 combines with J gene TRBJ1-1; 8 nucleotides match TRBD1. Trimming at V came to 9 bases and at J to 6 bases, leaving 15 bases not matched to a gene. The CDR3 extends over 15 amino acids. Germline V lookup: CDR1 LNHDA, CDR2 SQIVND (reference sequence). The CDR3 is CASFPLGQGVAEAFF. CDR3 bases: TGTGCCAGCTTCCCTCTCGGACAGGGAGTAGCTGAAGCTTTCTTT.

By share, this clone ranks as medium-sized. The CDR3 DNA is TGTGCCAGCAGCAAAATGACAGGGAAGGCGAGCAATCAGCCCCAGCATTTT. Translation: CASSKMTGKASNQPQHF. The chain links TRBV21-1 to TRBJ1-5; the D call TRBD1 from the table was never checked on the DNA. TRBV21-1 is termed a pseudogene. CDR3 length: 17 residues.

This clone was observed a handful of times. Other DNA sequences in the same sample also yield this CDR3. This rearrangement joins TRBV7-9 to TRBJ2-3, with 9 bases that match TRBD1. CDR3 length: 16 residues. Germline trimming cut 5 bases from V and 2 bases from J; bases unmatched to any gene: 8. CDR1 is SEHNR and CDR2 is FQNEAQ in the germline V gene (reference sequence). CDR3 in DNA: TGTGCCAGCAGCCGCTCCGGGACAGGGACCACAGATACGCAGTATTTT. Amino acid sequence: CASSRSGTGTTDTQYF. Based on the CDR3 plus reference TRBV7-9 and TRBJ2-3, the full variable domain is DTGVSQNPRHKITKRGQNVTFRCDPISEHNRLYWYRQTLGQGPEFLTYFQNEAQLEKSRLLSDRFSAERPKGSFSTLEIQRTEQGDSAMYLCASSRSGTGTTDTQYFGPGTRLTVL.

This chain links TRBV2 with TRBJ2-5, with 7 bases identical to TRBD2. Trimming at V came to 0 bases and at J to 7 bases, leaving 11 bases not matched to a gene. This CDR3 is built from 16 residues. Germline CDR1 SNHLY, CDR2 FYNNEI. The CDR3 DNA is TGTGCCAGCAGTGAAGCACTGGGGACTACCCTAAGGACCCAGTACTTC. This codes for CASSEALGTTLRTQYF.

The V call is TRBV5-1, the J call TRBJ2-5, with 7 bases fitting TRBD2. The V gene end was trimmed by 0 bases and the J gene end by 2 bases; junction bases not matched to a gene: 1. The CDR3 covers 14 residues. The V gene's germline CDR1 is SGHRS and CDR2 YFSETQ. The CDR3, as DNA: TGCGCCAGCAGCTTGGTCGGGGGGCAAGAGACCCAGTACTTC. Its translation: CASSLVGGQETQYF.

This rearrangement joins TRBV7-9 to TRBJ2-7, with no clear D. Germline lookup yields CDR1 SEHNR and CDR2 FQNEAQ (reference sequence). V lost 1 base, J lost 2 bases, and 15 bases lay in between. This CDR3 contains 16 residues. CDR3: CASSLVTIGGAYEQYF. DNA for the CDR3: TGTGCCAGCAGCTTAGTAACGATAGGCGGAGCCTACGAGCAGTACTTC.

The chain recombines TRBV20-1 with TRBJ2-3; no definite D call. There are 11 residues in the CDR3. V gave up 5 bases and J gave up 4 bases, with 7 bases separating them. CDR1 DFQATT and CDR2 SNEGSKA come from the germline V gene (reference sequence). The CDR3 nucleotides are TGCAGTGCTGCCGCGGCAGATACGCAGTATTTT. Its translation: CSAAAADTQYF.

The chain has TRBV9 and TRBJ2-6, with 8 bases that match TRBD1. This CDR3 contains 17 residues. Looked up from germline, CDR1 is SGDLS and CDR2 is YYNGEE. The junction had 7 bases not matched to a gene; V was cut back by 3 bases and J by 2 bases. The CDR3 DNA is TGTGCCAGCAGCGCACGGACAGGGACGCCTGGGGCCAACGTCCTGACTTTC. Protein product: CASSARTGTPGANVLTF. Together with reference TRBV9 and TRBJ2-6, the CDR3 gives the full variable domain: DSGVTQTPKHLITATGQRVTLRCSPRSGDLSVYWYQQSLDQGLQFLIQYYNGEERAKGNILERFSAQQFPDLHSELNLSSLELGDSALYFCASSARTGTPGANVLTFGAGSRLTVL.

This chain connects TRBV9 to TRBJ1-1, with D possibly being TRBD1 (6 bases). Germline loops: CDR1 SGDLS, CDR2 YYNGEE. This CDR3 spans 14 amino acids. V was clipped by 7 bases and J by 4 bases, with 17 bases between them. The CDR3 DNA reads as TGTGCCAGCGCCCCCGAACAGGGCGGCACTGAAGCTTTCTTT. Its translation: CASAPEQGGTEAFF.

The rearrangement links TRBV5-6 to TRBJ1-5, with no clear D. Germline CDR1 and CDR2: SGHDT and YYEEEE. Trimming cost V 4 bases and J 3 bases, with 11 bases left between them. The CDR3 has 14 amino acids. The chain's CDR3 is CASSPPGSNQPQHF. The CDR3 region has the DNA TGTGCCAGCAGCCCCCCCGGGTCCAATCAGCCCCAGCATTTT.

The rearrangement joins TRBV5-6 to TRBJ1-6; D might be TRBD1 (5 bases). Germline assignment: CDR1 SGHDT and CDR2 YYEEEE. The CDR3 has 15 residues. V lost 0 bases and J 8 bases, leaving 12 bases between the germline ends. DNA of the CDR3: TGTGCCAGCAGCTTGGATTTCATAGGGGATTCACCCCTCCACTTT. It encodes CASSLDFIGDSPLHF.

This chain joins TRBV30 and TRBJ1-4; perhaps TRBD1 as D (5 bases). The length of the CDR3 is 15 residues. Germline CDR1 GTSNPN, CDR2 SVGIG (reference sequence). Trimming cost V 5 bases and J 7 bases, with 20 bases left between them. The DNA for the CDR3 is TGTGCCTGGGGGACTGAAAGGGGCGCGGGTGAAAAACTGTTTTTT. Its translation: CAWGTERGAGEKLFF.

J is TRBJ1-2 and V is TRBV19; 7 bases match TRBD1. V shed 1 base, J shed 4 bases, and the junction held 6 bases outside the gene matches. The CDR3 loop spans 15 amino acids. Germline CDR1 reads LNHDA; CDR2 reads SQIVND (reference sequence). As DNA, the CDR3 is TGTGCCAGTAGTATAGCGTACCAGGGGGTCTATGGCTACACCTTC. It yields the protein CASSIAYQGVYGYTF.

The chain is built from TRBV27 and TRBJ2-7, with 7 nucleotides matching TRBD1. Germline CDR1 and CDR2: MNHEY and SMNVEV (reference sequence). Losses at the gene ends were 4 bases for V and 1 base for J; bases not matched to a gene: 1. The CDR3 runs 13 residues. The CDR3 reads CASSSTGSYEQYF. In DNA, the CDR3 is TGTGCCAGCAGTTCGACAGGGTCCTACGAGCAGTACTTC.

The chain links TRBV11-2 to TRBJ2-3, with 7 bases fitting TRBD2. With 1 base clipped from V and 3 bases from J, the junction kept 7 bases outside the gene matches. This CDR3 region has 16 residues. Germline V gene data show CDR1 as SGHAT and CDR2 as FQNNGV. In DNA form, the CDR3 reads TGTGCCAGCAGCTTAGGGCACGGGGGGACGACAGATACGCAGTATTTT. Translation: CASSLGHGGTTDTQYF.

About this clone: Other nucleotide sequences from this sample produce the same CDR3. The CDR3 DNA reads TGCAGCGTTGATAGAGGGACTGAAGCTTTCTTT. Residues: CSVDRGTEAFF. This chain connects TRBV29-1 to TRBJ1-1; D is unresolved. CDR3 length: 11 residues. CDR1 is SQVTM, CDR2 ANQGSEA, per germline. V dropped 3 bases and J dropped 5 bases, with 7 bases sitting between them. Combining the CDR3 with reference TRBV29-1 and TRBJ1-1 gives the whole variable domain SAVISQKPSRDICQRGTSLTIQCQVDSQVTMMFWYRQQPGQSLTLIATANQGSEATYESGFVIDKFPISRPNLTFSTLTVSNMSPEDSSIYLCSVDRGTEAFFGQGTRLTVV.

The chain links TRBV19 to TRBJ1-1; D is unclear. This CDR3 is 13 amino acids long. Trimming took 11 bases from V and 2 from J, leaving 15 bases between them. CDR1 and CDR2 (germline): LNHDA, SQIVND (reference sequence). The CDR3 protein is CACALSSNTEAFF. DNA of the CDR3: TGTGCCTGTGCCCTATCGTCCAACACTGAAGCTTTCTTT.

This clone was counted only a few times. This chain links TRBV7-9 with TRBJ1-2; 7 bases are shared with TRBD1. CDR3 length equals 14 residues. Germline lookup yields CDR1 SEHNR and CDR2 FQNEAQ (reference sequence). After removal of 1 base from V and 4 bases from J, the junction contained 3 bases not matched to a gene. The CDR3: CASSLGQGSYGYTF. Here the CDR3 DNA reads TGTGCCAGCAGCTTAGGACAGGGATCCTATGGCTACACCTTC.

J is TRBJ2-5 and V is TRBV9; D is possibly TRBD2 (6 bases). Trimming stripped 2 bases from V and 5 bases from J, with 13 bases between. CDR3 length: 14 residues. Germline-derived CDR1 and CDR2 are SGDLS and YYNGEE. CDR3 in amino acids: CASSVGAGSETQYF. In DNA, the CDR3 is TGTGCCAGCAGCGTTGGGGCGGGGAGTGAGACCCAGTACTTC.

This clone was detected only a few times. This chain links TRBV5-4 with TRBJ2-5, with 7 bases fitting TRBD1. Germline V gives CDR1 SGHNT, CDR2 YYREEE (reference sequence). The CDR3 contains 15 residues. The V segment lost 2 bases and the J segment 4 bases; nucleotides outside the gene matches: 8. DNA for the CDR3: TGTGCCAGCAGCTTTCCACTTGAGGGGGCAGAGACCCAGTACTTC. Translation: CASSFPLEGAETQYF. Filled out from reference TRBV5-4 and TRBJ2-5, the complete variable domain reads ETGVTQSPTHLIKTRGQQVTLRCSSQSGHNTVSWYQQALGQGPQFIFQYYREEENGRGNFPPRFSGLQFPNYSSELNVNALELDDSALYLCASSFPLEGAETQYFGPGTRLLVL.

This clone has a single count. The chain carries TRBV19 and TRBJ2-1, with a tentative D call TRBD1 (6 bases). The CDR3 is made up of 14 amino acids. CDR1 and CDR2 (germline): LNHDA, SQIVND (reference sequence). V was pared by 5 bases and J by 4 bases, with 12 bases between. The CDR3: CASSVQGYYNEQFF. CDR3 bases: TGTGCCAGTAGTGTCCAGGGGTATTACAATGAGCAGTTCTTC.